These 20 T cell receptor beta chains originate from one sample sequenced in a study of OX40 agonist ivuxolimab in advanced cancers. Profiled with immunoSEQ multiplex PCR; TCRdb holds only in-frame clones, not every one. The sample records 85,000 to 100,000 clones, more than 80% being singletons. This specimen consisted of CD4+ or CD8+ T cells sorted from blood, obtained in a trial of the OX40 agonist ivuxolimab. These receptors came from an adult with an advanced solid tumor such as melanoma, head and neck, liver or kidney cancer.

The V gene is TRBV21-1, the J gene TRBJ2-3; TRBD2, the D gene given by the table, was not confirmed from the DNA. TRBV21-1 is a pseudogene locus. CDR3 length equals 16 residues. CDR3 sequence: CASSTGLAGGPDTQYF. CDR3 sequence (DNA): TGTGCCAGCAGCACTGGACTAGCGGGGGGCCCAGATACGCAGTATTTT.

J is TRBJ1-1 and V is TRBV7-2, with 8 bases fitting TRBD1. Per the germline V gene, CDR1 is SGHTA and CDR2 is FQGNSA. V shed 6 bases, J shed 4 bases, and the junction held 10 bases outside the gene matches. This CDR3 is built from 15 residues. CDR3: CASSLQQGGSTEAFF. Here the CDR3 DNA reads TGTGCCAGCAGTCTTCAACAGGGGGGGAGCACTGAAGCTTTCTTT.

This rearrangement joins TRBV19 to TRBJ1-5; 7 bases fit TRBD1. CDR3 length: 13 amino acids. Losses at the gene ends were 6 bases for V and 5 bases for J; bases not matched to a gene: 4. The germline V gene has CDR1 LNHDA and CDR2 SQIVND (reference sequence). CDR3 coding DNA: TGTGCCAGTAGCTCCCAGGGGGATCAGCCCCAGCATTTT. Its translation is CASSSQGDQPQHF. The complete variable domain, with remaining parts taken from reference TRBV19 and TRBJ1-5, reads DGGITQSPKYLFRKEGQNVTLSCEQNLNHDAMYWYRQDPGQGLRLIYYSQIVNDFQKGDIAEGYSVSREKKESFPLTVTSAQKNPTAFYLCASSSQGDQPQHFGDGTRLSIL.

The chain is built from TRBV7-9 and TRBJ2-5; D possibly corresponds to TRBD2 (6 bases). This CDR3 spans 13 amino acids. Germline V CDR1 and CDR2: SEHNR, FQNEAQ (reference sequence). V was cut by 5 bases and J by 2 bases, with 9 bases left in between. Here the CDR3 DNA reads TGTGCCAGCAGCGGGGACTCGCAAGAGACCCAGTACTTC. Protein sequence: CASSGDSQETQYF.

The J gene is TRBJ1-5, the V gene TRBV19, with D hard to call. The V end lost 9 bases, the J end lost 2 bases, and 17 bases lay between the germline ends. CDR3 length equals 15 residues. Looked up from germline, CDR1 is LNHDA and CDR2 is SQIVND (reference sequence). The CDR3, as DNA: TGTGCCAGGGGTAAAGCGGGCGGCGGCAATCAGCCCCAGCATTTT. It is translated as CARGKAGGGNQPQHF.

This chain uses TRBV4-3 with TRBJ1-2; 8 bases map to TRBD1. V dropped 4 bases and J dropped 0; count of bases not matched to a gene: 4. This CDR3 has 15 amino acids. Germline V gene lookup returns CDR1 LGHNA and CDR2 YSLEER. The DNA for the CDR3 is TGCGCCAGCAGCCTACGGACAGGGACTAACTATGGCTACACCTTC. Translated, it gives CASSLRTGTNYGYTF.

V and J are TRBV11-3 and TRBJ2-2; 8 bases line up with TRBD1. The CDR3 extends over 17 amino acids. Germline-derived CDR1 and CDR2 are SGHNT and YENEEA. J lost 5 bases, V lost 5 bases, and 13 bases had no gene match. The CDR3 protein is CASSTSWTGLRTGELFF. DNA for the CDR3: TGTGCCAGCAGCACGAGTTGGACAGGGCTGAGGACCGGGGAGCTGTTTTTT.

The chain has TRBV2 and TRBJ2-1; TRBD2 matches at 9 bases. V lost 5 bases and J lost 8; bases outside the gene matches: 10. The CDR3 is 15 amino acids. Germline V gene sequence: CDR1 SNHLY, CDR2 FYNNEI. CDR3 sequence reads: CASSNIAGALDEQFF. Here the CDR3 DNA reads TGTGCCAGCAGTAATATAGCGGGAGCCCTCGATGAGCAGTTCTTC.

The V gene is TRBV5-1, the J gene TRBJ1-2, with 9 positions matching TRBD1. This CDR3 spans 17 amino acids. Per the germline V gene, CDR1 is SGHRS and CDR2 is YFSETQ. V dropped 4 bases and J dropped 4; count of bases not matched to a gene: 14. For the CDR3, the DNA is TGCGCCAGCAGCCCGGATCCCACGACAGGGGGGTCCTATGGCTACACCTTC. Its translation is CASSPDPTTGGSYGYTF.

The chain is built from TRBV11-2 and TRBJ1-1; D is ambiguous. Germline-derived CDR1 and CDR2 are SGHAT and FQNNGV. The CDR3 runs 11 residues. V lost 1 base and J lost 6, with 3 bases in between. CDR3: CASSLVSEAFF. As DNA, the CDR3 is TGTGCCAGCAGCTTAGTTTCTGAAGCTTTCTTT.

This chain uses TRBV5-1 with TRBJ2-5; TRBD1 is a possible D gene (5 bases). The germline V and J ends were trimmed by 3 bases and 1 base, with 28 bases remaining between them. CDR1 and CDR2 (germline): SGHRS, YFSETQ. There are 20 residues in the CDR3. The CDR3 spells CASSWRVSVSTGFVQETQYF. Written as DNA, the CDR3 is TGCGCCAGCAGCTGGAGAGTCTCTGTCTCAACAGGTTTCGTCCAAGAGACCCAGTACTTC. The whole variable domain, filled in from reference TRBV5-1 and TRBJ2-5, reads KAGVTQTPRYLIKTRGQQVTLSCSPISGHRSVSWYQQTPGQGLQFLFEYFSETQRNKGNFPGRFSGRQFSNSRSEMNVSTLELGDSALYLCASSWRVSVSTGFVQETQYFGPGTRLLVL.

V is TRBV29-1 and J is TRBJ1-2; the D is unclear. Germline V gene data show CDR1 as SQVTM and CDR2 as ANQGSEA. V lost 4 bases and J lost 0, with 12 bases in between. The CDR3 loop spans 14 amino acids. This CDR3 is CSVVTPQPNYGYTF. The CDR3, as DNA: TGCAGCGTTGTTACACCTCAACCTAACTATGGCTACACCTTC.

The chain has TRBV5-1 and TRBJ2-5; maybe TRBD1 (5 bases). Near its end, the DNA agrees better with TRBJ2-7, so the J call may be wrong. There are 14 residues in the CDR3. Germline CDR1 reads SGHRS; CDR2 reads YFSETQ. The CDR3 spells CASSLAPQAYEQYF. Here the CDR3 DNA reads TGCGCCAGCAGCTTGGCCCCACAGGCCTACGAGCAGTACTTC.

The rearrangement uses TRBV28 and TRBJ2-3, with a possible D match to TRBD2 (5 bases). Trimming pared 5 bases from V and 2 bases from J, leaving 17 bases between. Germline V gives CDR1 MDHEN, CDR2 SYDVKM. The CDR3 runs 16 residues. CDR3 residues: CASSPGGLTFTDTQYF. The DNA for the CDR3 is TGTGCCAGCAGTCCTGGTGGACTGACGTTCACAGATACGCAGTATTTT.

In its sample, this clone was seen a few times. The V gene is TRBV2, the J gene TRBJ1-1, with D maybe TRBD1 (5 bases). Germline V gene lookup returns CDR1 SNHLY and CDR2 FYNNEI. Trimming pared 6 bases from V and 5 bases from J, leaving 19 bases between. The CDR3 covers 15 residues. This chain's CDR3 is CASSQPRGGRTEAFF. The CDR3 nucleotides read TGTGCCAGCAGCCAACCGCGGGGGGGAAGGACTGAAGCTTTCTTT.

The rearrangement links TRBV7-8 to TRBJ2-3; possibly TRBD2 for D (5 bases). The CDR3 contains 15 residues. Germline-derived CDR1 and CDR2 are SGHVS and FQNEAQ. The ends were cut back, 5 bases at V and 3 bases at J, with 15 bases in the middle. Here the CDR3 DNA reads TGTGCCAGCAGCCTAAAGAGGGTTTCGACAGATACGCAGTATTTT. Translated, it gives CASSLKRVSTDTQYF.

The genes are TRBV7-6 and TRBJ2-5, with 7 bases that match TRBD1. The germline CDR1 and CDR2 sequences are SGHVS and FNYEAQ. The CDR3 length is 14 residues. V lost 3 bases to trimming and J lost 4 bases; unmatched junction nucleotides: 5. CDR3 coding DNA: TGTGCCAGCAGCTTCCGGGACAGAGTAGAGACCCAGTACTTC. Protein product: CASSFRDRVETQYF.

This chain joins TRBV7-5 and TRBJ2-2; TRBD1 is the table's D call and was not checked against the DNA. TRBV7-5 is recorded as a pseudogene. This CDR3 has 16 residues. The CDR3 region is CARSPRDRGGTGELFF. In nucleotides, the CDR3 is TGTGCCAGAAGCCCCCGGGACAGGGGAGGCACCGGGGAGCTGTTTTTT.

The J gene is TRBJ2-3, the V gene TRBV19; D unclear. V was cut by 3 bases and J by 2 bases, with 6 bases left in between. This CDR3 is 13 amino acids long. Germline V gene data show CDR1 as LNHDA and CDR2 as SQIVND (reference sequence). The CDR3 nucleotides read TGTGCCAGTAGTATGTCAGTCACAGATACGCAGTATTTT. Its protein product is CASSMSVTDTQYF.

CDR3 DNA sequence: TGTGCCAGCAGCCCGGAGGTCCAGGTCTACGAGCAGTACTTC. Protein sequence: CASSPEVQVYEQYF. The V and J genes are TRBV7-2 and TRBJ2-7; D may be TRBD2 (5 bases). Between the trimmed V and J ends, which lost 5 bases and 3 bases, there was a span of 14 bases. Germline V gene lookup returns CDR1 SGHTA and CDR2 FQGNSA. This CDR3 contains 14 residues.